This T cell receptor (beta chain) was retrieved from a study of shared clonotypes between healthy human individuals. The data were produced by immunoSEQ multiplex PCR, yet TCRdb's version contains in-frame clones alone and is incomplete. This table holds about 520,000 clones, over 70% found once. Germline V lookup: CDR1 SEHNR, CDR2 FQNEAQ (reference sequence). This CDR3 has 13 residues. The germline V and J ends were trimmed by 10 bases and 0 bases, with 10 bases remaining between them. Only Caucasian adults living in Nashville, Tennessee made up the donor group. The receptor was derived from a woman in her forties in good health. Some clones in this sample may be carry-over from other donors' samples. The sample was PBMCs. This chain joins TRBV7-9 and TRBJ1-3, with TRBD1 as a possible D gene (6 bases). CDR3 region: CAITGRSGNTIYF. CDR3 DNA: TGTGCCATTACAGGGCGCTCTGGAAACACCATATATTTT.